The 14 T cell receptor beta chains below all came from one sample that was sequenced in a study of blood T cell repertoires in COVID-19 (dated by TCRdb to 2019 to 2021). The library relied on the immunoSEQ multiplex PCR assay. TCRdb mirrors the immuneACCESS table, restricted to in-frame sequences. Some clones are absent from its copies; in checked studies, under half trace to an unresolved V gene, and the reason for the others is unknown. The sample table records 130,000 to 150,000 clones; 84% of these occur just once. Clones ranked in the top ten supply more than 5% of the sample. The sequenced sample consisted of PBMCs or T cells enriched from blood (not recorded which). Receptors originate from a woman between 45 and 65 years old who had been exposed to COVID-19.

V gene TRBV27 combines with J gene TRBJ2-7, with a possible D match to TRBD1 (5 bases). Germline CDR1 reads MNHEY; CDR2 reads SMNVEV (reference sequence). Trimming shortened V by 6 bases and J by 5 bases, and 14 bases separated the two germline ends. The CDR3 covers 13 residues. DNA of the CDR3: TGTGCCAGCAGGGCCCAGGGCAAGAACGAGCAGTACTTC. Its translation: CASRAQGKNEQYF.

The chain has TRBV6-5 and TRBJ1-4, with 8 bases matching TRBD1. Trimming took 6 bases from V and 8 from J; bases not matched to a gene: 5. Per germline, CDR1 MNHEY and CDR2 SVGAGI. This CDR3 has 13 residues. In DNA, the CDR3 is TGTGCCAGCAGAAACAGGGGGAGGGAAAAACTGTTTTTT. This translates into CASRNRGREKLFF.

The chain has TRBV5-1 and TRBJ2-5, with 9 nucleotides matching TRBD2. From germline, CDR1 is SGHRS and CDR2 YFSETQ. Germline trimming cut 0 bases from V and 5 bases from J; bases unmatched to any gene: 5. The CDR3 is 15 amino acids. CDR3 amino acids: CASSLVAGGTETQYF. The DNA for the CDR3 is TGCGCCAGCAGCTTGGTTGCGGGGGGGACGGAGACCCAGTACTTC.

This clone was found many times. This chain joins TRBV29-1 and TRBJ1-2, with D perhaps matching TRBD1 (5 bases). The V gene's germline CDR1 is SQVTM and CDR2 ANQGSEA. The ends were cut back, 4 bases at V and 2 bases at J, with 20 bases in the middle. The CDR3 has 16 residues. For the CDR3, the DNA is TGCAGCGTTGGTAATTTGCGGGGCGTCCAGAACTATGGCTACACCTTC. Its translation: CSVGNLRGVQNYGYTF. Together with reference TRBV29-1 and TRBJ1-2, the CDR3 gives the full variable domain: SAVISQKPSRDICQRGTSLTIQCQVDSQVTMMFWYRQQPGQSLTLIATANQGSEATYESGFVIDKFPISRPNLTFSTLTVSNMSPEDSSIYLCSVGNLRGVQNYGYTFGSGTRLTVV.

The V gene is TRBV7-2, the J gene TRBJ1-1; TRBD1 aligns across 9 bases. CDR3 size: 15 residues. CDR1 is SGHTA, CDR2 FQGNSA, per germline. Losses at the gene ends were 3 bases for V and 5 bases for J; bases not matched to a gene: 7. CDR3 loop: CASSFLRQGGTEAFF. As DNA, the CDR3 is TGTGCCAGCAGCTTTCTGAGACAGGGGGGAACTGAAGCTTTCTTT.

The V gene is TRBV29-1, the J gene TRBJ1-2; TRBD1 aligns across 9 bases. The CDR3 covers 11 residues. V lost 4 bases and J lost 10; bases outside the gene matches: 4. Germline V gene sequence: CDR1 SQVTM, CDR2 ANQGSEA. Written as DNA, the CDR3 is TGCAGCGTTGTGGGGACAGGGCACTACACCTTC. Encoded protein: CSVVGTGHYTF.

This rearrangement joins TRBV15 to TRBJ2-1, with no clear D. The CDR3 consists of 15 residues. The V end was cut by 0 bases, the J end by 0 bases, with 6 bases between. CDR1 and CDR2 (germline): LNHNV, YYDKDF (reference sequence). The DNA of the CDR3 is TGTGCCACCAGCAGAGATCCTAGCTCCTACAATGAGCAGTTCTTC. Translation: CATSRDPSSYNEQFF.

The chain is built from TRBV19 and TRBJ1-5; 9 bases align to TRBD1. CDR1 and CDR2 (germline): LNHDA, SQIVND (reference sequence). The CDR3 sequence is 16 residues long. The V segment lost 6 bases and the J segment 6 bases; nucleotides outside the gene matches: 12. The CDR3 DNA sequence: TGTGCCAGTAGCGCCCTTGGACAGGGGAGAAGTCAGCCCCAGCATTTT. Protein product: CASSALGQGRSQPQHF. Filled out from reference TRBV19 and TRBJ1-5, the complete variable domain reads DGGITQSPKYLFRKEGQNVTLSCEQNLNHDAMYWYRQDPGQGLRLIYYSQIVNDFQKGDIAEGYSVSREKKESFPLTVTSAQKNPTAFYLCASSALGQGRSQPQHFGDGTRLSIL.

Notes on this clone: Compared with germline, one end of the junction differs, possibly owing to a read error. This sequence joins TRBV7-9 and TRBJ1-1; D not certain. This CDR3 has 10 amino acids. The germline CDR1 and CDR2 sequences are SEHNR and FQNEAQ (reference sequence). The CDR3 reads CASSLERVYF. DNA for the CDR3: TGTGCCAGCAGCTTAGAACGGGTGTACTTT.

The rearrangement uses TRBV29-1 and TRBJ2-5, with 9 bases fitting TRBD2. The germline V gene encodes CDR1 SQVTM and CDR2 ANQGSEA. V shed 4 bases and J 4 bases; nucleotides not matched to a gene: 10. This CDR3 region has 15 residues. DNA of the CDR3: TGCAGCGTTGGGCGGGAGGGGGCGGGAGGAGAGACCCAGTACTTC. Its translation: CSVGREGAGGETQYF.

The chain recombines TRBV6-5 with TRBJ2-7; 7 bases agree with TRBD1. Germline V gene lookup returns CDR1 MNHEY and CDR2 SVGAGI. The CDR3 is 13 amino acids. V gave up 7 bases and J gave up 4 bases; unmatched junction bases: 7. The CDR3 region is CASKTGLDYEQYF. In DNA form, the CDR3 reads TGTGCCAGCAAGACAGGGTTAGATTACGAGCAGTACTTC.

The rearrangement uses TRBV6-2 or TRBV6-3 and TRBJ2-5; the D gene is possibly TRBD2 (6 bases). V was pared by 4 bases and J by 5 bases, with 14 bases between. The length of the CDR3 is 14 residues. Germline CDR1 is MNHEY and CDR2 is SVGEGT. The CDR3, as DNA: TGTGCCAGCAGTTTCGGAGGGCCGTATGAGACCCAGTACTTC. Translation: CASSFGGPYETQYF.

In its sample, this clone was seen once. The genes are TRBV6-7 and TRBJ2-2; 8 bases fit TRBD1. TRBV6-7 is classed as an ORF, of uncertain function. V trimming: 4 bases; J trimming: 7 bases; junction bases outside the gene matches: 8. This CDR3 comprises 15 residues. The CDR3 is CASSLSDRACGELFF. Written as DNA, the CDR3 is TGTGCCAGCAGTTTATCGGACAGGGCATGCGGGGAGCTGTTTTTT.

The rearrangement links TRBV6-5 to TRBJ2-7; 10 positions agree with TRBD2. Germline V lookup: CDR1 MNHEY, CDR2 SVGAGI. V lost 6 bases and J lost 2; bases outside the gene matches: 4. This CDR3 has 14 amino acids. Here the CDR3 reads CASSLAGGTYEQYF. CDR3 nucleotide sequence: TGTGCCAGCAGCTTAGCGGGGGGTACCTACGAGCAGTACTTC.